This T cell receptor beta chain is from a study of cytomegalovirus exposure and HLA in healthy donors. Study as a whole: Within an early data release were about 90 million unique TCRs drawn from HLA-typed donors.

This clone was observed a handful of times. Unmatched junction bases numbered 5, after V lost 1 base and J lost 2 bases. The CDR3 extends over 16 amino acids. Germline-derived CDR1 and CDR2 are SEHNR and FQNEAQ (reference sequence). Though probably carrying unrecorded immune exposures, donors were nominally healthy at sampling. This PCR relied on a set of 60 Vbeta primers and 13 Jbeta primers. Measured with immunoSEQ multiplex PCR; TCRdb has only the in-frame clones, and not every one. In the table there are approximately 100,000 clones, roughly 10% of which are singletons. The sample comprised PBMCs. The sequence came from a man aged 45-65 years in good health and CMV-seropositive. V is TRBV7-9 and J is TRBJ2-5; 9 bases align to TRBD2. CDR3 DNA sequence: TGTGCCAGCAGCTTAGTATTAGCGGGAGTTCAAGAGACCCAGTACTTC. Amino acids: CASSLVLAGVQETQYF.